Given below is one T cell receptor beta chain in context. V was pared by 2 bases and J by 2 bases, with 10 bases between. This CDR3 spans 15 amino acids. The germline V gene encodes CDR1 MDHEN and CDR2 SYDVKM. The sample originates from a study of blood T cell repertoires in COVID-19. Repertoires were generated with immunoSEQ multiplex PCR, while TCRdb's copy carries only in-frame clones and drops some. The table records roughly 180,000 clones, about four fifths of them present only once. The sequence was obtained from a woman aged 55 to 70 with COVID-19, enrolled during active disease. The V call is TRBV28, the J call TRBJ1-5; D unresolved. Material for sequencing was peripheral blood. The CDR3 sequence is CASSLAGEGNQPQHF. The CDR3 region has the DNA TGTGCCAGCAGTTTAGCGGGAGAGGGCAATCAGCCCCAGCATTTT.